The next 25 T cell receptor beta chains were all read from a single sample in a study of T cells in Graves' hyperthyroidism and ophthalmopathy (dated 2019 in TCRdb). The library was built by means of multiplex PCR. Instrument on record: Illumina HiSeq 2000. The TCR beta CDR3 regions were amplified from the RNA transcripts. The TCR CDR3 was subjected to a first round of RT-PCR using the HTBI primer set and the Qiagen OneStep RT-PCR kit. The raw public data were reprocessed by TCRdb itself: fastp quality trimming at Q25, MiXCR clonotype calling, in-frame beta chains only. Each CDR3 protein gets just one entry, which takes the most common genes and DNA from the rows behind it. The sample yields hundreds of thousands of distinct CDR3 sequences; around 13% were counted once. Of the sample, under 7% is held by the ten largest clones. The sequencing sample was made of blood. Receptors were obtained from a woman aged 25 to 39 with Graves' hyperthyroidism that later progressed to Graves' ophthalmopathy.

The chain recombines TRBV30 with TRBJ2-2; 8 bases line up with TRBD1. The CDR3 contains 13 residues. Germline V gene data show CDR1 as GTSNPN and CDR2 as SVGIG (reference sequence). Trimming took 5 bases from V and 6 from J; bases not matched to a gene: 5. The CDR3 loop is CAWGRQGPGELFF. CDR3 nucleotide sequence: TGTGCCTGGGGACGACAGGGGCCCGGGGAGCTGTTTTTT. Together with reference TRBV30 and TRBJ2-2, the CDR3 gives the full variable domain: SQTIHQWPATLVQPVGSPLSLECTVEGTSNPNLYWYRQAAGRGLQLLFYSVGIGQISSEVPQNLSASRPQDRQFILSSKKLLLSDSGFYLCAWGRQGPGELFFGEGSRLTVL.

Only a few counts were recorded for this clonotype. This chain connects TRBV6-1 to TRBJ2-6; 7 nucleotides align to TRBD1. V was pared by 6 bases and J by 4 bases, with 9 bases of the junction left unmatched. This CDR3 contains 16 residues. Germline V gene data show CDR1 as MNHNS and CDR2 as SASEGT. The CDR3 loop is CASSFTGDGGANVLTF. The CDR3 DNA reads as TGTGCCAGCAGCTTTACAGGGGACGGAGGGGCCAACGTCCTGACTTTC.

This clonotype was recorded a few times. A much larger clone sits a single nucleotide away, making a read error possible. The chain uses TRBV19 and TRBJ1-1, with D possibly TRBD1 on 5 matching bases. Trimming took off 9 bases at V and 1 base at J, with 12 bases between the two ends. The V gene's germline CDR1 is LNHDA and CDR2 SQIVND (reference sequence). The CDR3 sequence is 13 residues long. CDR3 bases: TGTGCCAGCCAAACCCAGGGGAACACTGAAGCTTTCTTT. Translated, it gives CASQTQGNTEAFF.

For this clonotype: This may be a read error, as it is one base from a much larger clone. The chain recombines TRBV7-2 with TRBJ2-7; unclear D gene. CDR3 length equals 14 residues. Germline V lookup: CDR1 SGHTA, CDR2 FQGNSA. CDR3 DNA sequence: TGTGCCGGCAGCTTAGGTCCGGAGACCTACGAGCAGTACTTC. Translating it yields CAGSLGPETYEQYF.

This clonotype was counted a few times. CDR3 nucleotides: TGTGCCAGCAGTGAAGATGGGACCCCAGCCAAAAACATTCAGTACTTC. Protein product: CASSEDGTPAKNIQYF. The chain recombines TRBV6-1 with TRBJ2-4; tentatively, D is TRBD1 or TRBD2 (5 bases each). The CDR3 covers 16 residues. Per the germline V gene, CDR1 is MNHNS and CDR2 is SASEGT. V lost 1 base and J lost 0, with 10 bases in between.

The rearrangement uses TRBV24-1 and TRBJ1-5; D might be TRBD1 (5 bases). From germline, CDR1 is KGHDR and CDR2 SFDVKD. This CDR3 region has 15 residues. Trimming shortened V by 4 bases and J by 1 base, and 10 bases separated the two germline ends. In DNA, the CDR3 is TGTGCCACCAGTGAAGACAGCCTCAGCAATCAGCCCCAGCATTTT. Amino acids: CATSEDSLSNQPQHF.

This clonotype has ten or more counts. This chain connects TRBV3-1 to TRBJ1-1, with D maybe TRBD1 (5 bases). Trimming cost V 3 bases and J 8 bases, with 28 bases left between them. Germline-derived CDR1 and CDR2 are LGHDT and YNNKEL (reference sequence). This CDR3 is 18 amino acids long. DNA of the CDR3: TGTGCCAGCAGCCATCTAAGATCTAGGGCAGGGCGGACTTTGGAAGCTTTCTTT. Translation: CASSHLRSRAGRTLEAFF.

This clonotype was observed a handful of times. This chain connects TRBV4-1 to TRBJ2-2; TRBD1 matches at 10 bases. V gave up 2 bases and J gave up 5 bases; unmatched junction bases: 5. CDR1 and CDR2 (germline): MGHRA, YSYEKL. The CDR3 has 16 residues. The CDR3 DNA sequence: TGCGCCAGCAGCCAAACCCGGGGACAGGGGACCGGGGAGCTGTTTTTT. This codes for CASSQTRGQGTGELFF.

Many counts were recorded for this clonotype. J is TRBJ2-7 and V is TRBV7-2; perhaps D is TRBD1 or TRBD2 (5 bases each). V was pared by 5 bases and J by 6 bases, with 14 bases between. The V gene's germline CDR1 is SGHTA and CDR2 FQGNSA. This CDR3 spans 13 amino acids. This CDR3 is CASSAGAFGEQYF. CDR3 DNA sequence: TGTGCCAGCAGCGCCGGGGCTTTTGGCGAGCAGTACTTC. Full variable domain (missing parts from reference TRBV7-2 and TRBJ2-7): GAGVSQSPSNKVTEKGKDVELRCDPISGHTALYWYRQSLGQGLEFLIYFQGNSAPDKSGLPSDRFSAERTGGSVSTLTIQRTQQEDSAVYLCASSAGAFGEQYFGPGTRLTVT.

The chain couples TRBV7-2 to TRBJ2-3; the match to TRBD2 covers 11 bases. The CDR3 runs to 17 residues. V lost 2 bases, J lost 5 bases, and 9 bases stayed unmatched. Germline loops: CDR1 SGHTA, CDR2 FQGNSA. The CDR3 nucleotides read TGTGCCAGCAGCTTACAGTTAGCGGGAGGGGGGCAAGATACGCAGTATTTT. It yields the protein CASSLQLAGGGQDTQYF. Based on the CDR3 plus reference TRBV7-2 and TRBJ2-3, the full variable domain is GAGVSQSPSNKVTEKGKDVELRCDPISGHTALYWYRQSLGQGLEFLIYFQGNSAPDKSGLPSDRFSAERTGGSVSTLTIQRTQQEDSAVYLCASSLQLAGGGQDTQYFGPGTRLTVL.

This clonotype was counted ten times or more. V usage is TRBV5-1 and J usage is TRBJ1-1; D unresolved. Germline V gene data show CDR1 as SGHRS and CDR2 as YFSETQ. This CDR3 has 15 residues. V was trimmed by 2 bases and J by 3 bases, leaving 14 bases between them. The CDR3 bases are TGCGCCAGCAGCTTTTTGGGCTCCTCAGACACTGAAGCTTTCTTT. It encodes CASSFLGSSDTEAFF.

At least ten counts were recorded for this clonotype. The V and J genes are TRBV29-1 and TRBJ2-7; weak D call: TRBD2 (5 bases). Germline lookup yields CDR1 SQVTM and CDR2 ANQGSEA. The CDR3 totals 13 residues. V dropped 5 bases and J dropped 7 bases, with 18 bases sitting between them. CDR3 residues: CSVRAGPRWEQYF. CDR3 coding DNA: TGCAGCGTTCGTGCGGGTCCCCGGTGGGAGCAGTACTTC.

This clonotype has more than one count but fewer than ten. V is TRBV7-9 and J is TRBJ2-2; TRBD1 is a possible D gene (7 bases). The germline CDR1 and CDR2 sequences are SEHNR and FQNEAQ (reference sequence). The CDR3 is 13 amino acids. Trimming pared 11 bases from V and 0 bases from J, leaving 10 bases between. CDR3 in amino acids: CAAGTANTGELFF. The DNA for the CDR3 is TGTGCCGCGGGGACAGCGAACACCGGGGAGCTGTTTTTT.

This clonotype was recorded at least ten times. This chain uses TRBV30 with TRBJ1-2; unclear D gene. V was trimmed by 1 base and J by 5 bases, leaving 5 bases between them. Germline V gives CDR1 GTSNPN, CDR2 SVGIG (reference sequence). The CDR3 loop spans 11 amino acids. CDR3 in amino acids: CAWSAGYGYTF. The CDR3 bases are TGTGCCTGGAGTGCTGGGTATGGCTACACCTTC.

This clonotype was observed many times. The chain has TRBV11-3 and TRBJ2-3; 9 bases align to TRBD2. CDR3 length: 17 residues. Germline-derived CDR1 and CDR2 are SGHNT and YENEEA. The V gene end was trimmed by 1 base and the J gene end by 4 bases; junction bases not matched to a gene: 9. CDR3 DNA sequence: TGTGCCAGCAGCTTAGTCGTTAGCGGGAGCTTAGCAGATACGCAGTATTTT. It specifies CASSLVVSGSLADTQYF.

About this clonotype: A much larger clone differs from this one at a single base, so this may be a read error. This chain links TRBV7-9 with TRBJ1-5; 7 nucleotides agree with TRBD1. The CDR3 has 14 amino acids. Germline V gene lookup returns CDR1 SEHNR and CDR2 FQNEAQ (reference sequence). V shed 4 bases and J 5 bases; nucleotides not matched to a gene: 5. The CDR3 spells CASSSRDRHQPQHF. Here the CDR3 DNA reads TGTGCCAGCAGCTCTCGGGACAGACATCAGCCCCAGCATTTT.

The sample holds many counts of this clonotype. The chain has TRBV24-1 and TRBJ2-7; 7 bases agree with TRBD1. The CDR3 is 14 residues long. V was pared by 3 bases and J by 5 bases, with 6 bases of the junction left unmatched. Looked up from germline, CDR1 is KGHDR and CDR2 is SFDVKD. The CDR3 DNA reads TGTGCCACCAGTGATGGAAACAGGGGAAACGAGCAGTACTTC. It codes for CATSDGNRGNEQYF.

This clonotype was observed at least ten times. This chain connects TRBV11-3 to TRBJ2-2; 13 positions agree with TRBD2. Germline trimming cut 6 bases from V and 5 bases from J; bases unmatched to any gene: 3. This CDR3 spans 15 amino acids. Germline V lookup: CDR1 SGHNT, CDR2 YENEEA. The CDR3 loop reads CASSMGLAGTGELFF. CDR3 nucleotides: TGTGCCAGCAGTATGGGACTAGCGGGAACCGGGGAGCTGTTTTTT.

Ten or more counts support this clonotype. The CDR3 spells CSVLEADTQYF. The CDR3 DNA sequence: TGCAGCGTTCTAGAGGCAGATACGCAGTATTTT. The chain carries TRBV29-1 and TRBJ2-3, with D unresolved. Germline CDR1 and CDR2: SQVTM and ANQGSEA. The CDR3 contains 11 residues. V was shortened by 5 bases and J by 4 bases, with 7 bases between the two germline ends.

This clonotype was observed a handful of times. The chain uses TRBV29-1 and TRBJ2-1, with 8 bases aligning to TRBD2. From germline, CDR1 is SQVTM and CDR2 ANQGSEA. The CDR3 runs to 13 residues. J gave up 8 bases and V 3 bases, and 6 bases lay outside the gene matches. CDR3: CSVEMAGGDEQFF. The CDR3 DNA reads TGCAGCGTTGAGATGGCCGGGGGGGATGAGCAGTTCTTC.

The rearrangement links TRBV19 to TRBJ1-2; D gene uncertain. This CDR3 comprises 12 residues. Germline CDR1 LNHDA, CDR2 SQIVND (reference sequence). V was cut by 10 bases and J by 8 bases, with 17 bases left in between. The CDR3 sequence: CATSPRDRGYTF. CDR3 coding DNA: TGTGCCACCTCTCCTCGAGACCGGGGCTACACCTTC. The full variable domain, rest sourced from reference TRBV19 and TRBJ1-2, is DGGITQSPKYLFRKEGQNVTLSCEQNLNHDAMYWYRQDPGQGLRLIYYSQIVNDFQKGDIAEGYSVSREKKESFPLTVTSAQKNPTAFYLCATSPRDRGYTFGSGTRLTVV.

This clonotype was detected many times. This sequence joins TRBV27 and TRBJ2-5; D might be TRBD1 (5 bases). Germline CDR1 is MNHEY and CDR2 is SMNVEV (reference sequence). This CDR3 is 13 amino acids long. V gave up 6 bases and J gave up 2 bases, with 10 bases separating them. CDR3 bases: TGTGCCAGCAGCTCACAGGAGCAAGAGACCCAGTACTTC. It is translated as CASSSQEQETQYF.

This clonotype occurred many times. This chain uses TRBV12-5 with TRBJ1-5; 10 bases fit TRBD1. The junction had 5 bases not matched to a gene; V was cut back by 0 bases and J by 6 bases. The CDR3 length is 16 residues. In germline, CDR1 is LGHNT, CDR2 FRNRAP. The DNA of the CDR3 is TGTGCTAGTGGTTTGGTATTGGGACAGGGGCGTCAGCCCCAGCATTTT. This translates into CASGLVLGQGRQPQHF.

With respect to this clonotype: A single base separates this from a much larger clone, so it may be a read error. This chain uses TRBV3-1 with TRBJ1-2, with D unresolved. The V end was cut by 2 bases, the J end by 7 bases, with 14 bases between. The germline V gene has CDR1 LGHDT and CDR2 YNNKEL (reference sequence). The CDR3 has 14 amino acids. In DNA, the CDR3 is TGTGCCAGCAGCCAACATCTCTCCTGGGGTGGCTACACCTTC. It encodes CASSQHLSWGGYTF.

This clonotype was detected many times. The chain is built from TRBV5-1 and TRBJ1-1, with 8 positions matching TRBD1. The V and J ends lost 4 bases and 0 bases, in that order; junction bases with no gene match: 5. This CDR3 has 15 residues. Germline V CDR1 and CDR2: SGHRS, YFSETQ. CDR3 sequence: CASSPTTGVNTEAFF. The CDR3 DNA is TGCGCCAGCAGCCCCACGACAGGGGTGAACACTGAAGCTTTCTTT.